The rows below give T cell receptor beta chains drawn from one sample of a study of blood T cell repertoires in COVID-19. The repertoire was sequenced with immunoSEQ multiplex PCR; TCRdb's copy has only in-frame clones and lacks some. This sample yields around 97,000 clones, of which roughly 90% are seen a single time; approximately 3.6% belongs to the top ten. The sequencing input was peripheral blood. The receptors come from a woman between 55 and 75 years old with acute or convalescent COVID-19. Each CDR3 is given with its conserved first and last residue. The order of the fields is CDR3 length, J gene, V gene, CDR3 protein.

>16|TRBJ2-2|TRBV5-1
CASHDSGIVIAGELFF
>14|TRBJ1-4|TRBV28
CASSSKTGFEKLFF
>16|TRBJ2-2|TRBV6-1
CASSGTRGPNTGELFF
>15|TRBJ2-1|TRBV2
CASSEAREVYNEQFF
>16|TRBJ2-2|TRBV9
CASSVSSGLHTGELFF
>11|TRBJ2-1|TRBV24-1
CATELRNEQFF
>16|TRBJ2-3|TRBV9
CASSGLTSLGPDTQYF
>17|TRBJ2-1|TRBV19
CASSTRGGASSYNEQFF
>18|TRBJ1-1|TRBV5-1
CASSSNLQGQGLNTEAFF
>13|TRBJ2-1|TRBV7-3
CASSLGPGDEQFF
>16|TRBJ1-5|TRBV6-2/TRBV6-3
CASSYRTGGSNQPQHF
>15|TRBJ2-1|TRBV11-3
CASSPPGQGHNEQFF
>13|TRBJ2-2|TRBV6-5
CASSYVASGELFF
>13|TRBJ2-1|TRBV30
CAWSVRQATEQFF
>12|TRBJ1-1|TRBV10-3
CASVESNTEAFF
>13|TRBJ1-5|TRBV12-3/TRBV12-4
CASSPGGNQPQHF
>13|TRBJ1-1|TRBV18
CASSPPMRAEAFF
>15|TRBJ1-4|TRBV28
CASSPLSGANEKLFF
>14|TRBJ1-5|TRBV28
CASSGGGGHQPQHF
>15|TRBJ2-2|TRBV7-3
CASSLSTGGTGELFF
>13|TRBJ2-5|TRBV19
CASSKGVQETQYF
>14|TRBJ1-1|TRBV30
CAWSVNRVMTEAFF